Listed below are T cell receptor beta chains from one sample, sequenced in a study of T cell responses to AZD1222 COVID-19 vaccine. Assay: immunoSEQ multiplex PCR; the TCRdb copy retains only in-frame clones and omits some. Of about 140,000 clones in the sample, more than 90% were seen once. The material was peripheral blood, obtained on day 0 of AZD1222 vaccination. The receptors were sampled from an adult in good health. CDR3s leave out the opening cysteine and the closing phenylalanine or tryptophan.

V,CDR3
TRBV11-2,ASSLTQGSGGYGYT
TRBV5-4,ASSLTSGRSNEQF
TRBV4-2,ASSPAPGGLSTDTQY
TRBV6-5,ASRSSGTGREKLF
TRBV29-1,SVGQGNTDTQY
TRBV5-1,ASSFIAGAAVNEQF
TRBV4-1,ASSRGTVNTGELF
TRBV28,ASRTTYEQY
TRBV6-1,ASSGDRPRGTGELF
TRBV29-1,SVVTGTNSYEQY
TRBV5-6,ASTSTGRNYEQY
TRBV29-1,SVAWTGGKTQY
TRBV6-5,ASTPQGGGYGYT
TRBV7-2,ASSRFTGADTQY
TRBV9,ASSVARGSGAGELF
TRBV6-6,ASSRTGGVTGELF
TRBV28,ASTPGGANTEAF
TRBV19,ASSKGDRTYNEQF
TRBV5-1,ASIRGTPKLPYEQY